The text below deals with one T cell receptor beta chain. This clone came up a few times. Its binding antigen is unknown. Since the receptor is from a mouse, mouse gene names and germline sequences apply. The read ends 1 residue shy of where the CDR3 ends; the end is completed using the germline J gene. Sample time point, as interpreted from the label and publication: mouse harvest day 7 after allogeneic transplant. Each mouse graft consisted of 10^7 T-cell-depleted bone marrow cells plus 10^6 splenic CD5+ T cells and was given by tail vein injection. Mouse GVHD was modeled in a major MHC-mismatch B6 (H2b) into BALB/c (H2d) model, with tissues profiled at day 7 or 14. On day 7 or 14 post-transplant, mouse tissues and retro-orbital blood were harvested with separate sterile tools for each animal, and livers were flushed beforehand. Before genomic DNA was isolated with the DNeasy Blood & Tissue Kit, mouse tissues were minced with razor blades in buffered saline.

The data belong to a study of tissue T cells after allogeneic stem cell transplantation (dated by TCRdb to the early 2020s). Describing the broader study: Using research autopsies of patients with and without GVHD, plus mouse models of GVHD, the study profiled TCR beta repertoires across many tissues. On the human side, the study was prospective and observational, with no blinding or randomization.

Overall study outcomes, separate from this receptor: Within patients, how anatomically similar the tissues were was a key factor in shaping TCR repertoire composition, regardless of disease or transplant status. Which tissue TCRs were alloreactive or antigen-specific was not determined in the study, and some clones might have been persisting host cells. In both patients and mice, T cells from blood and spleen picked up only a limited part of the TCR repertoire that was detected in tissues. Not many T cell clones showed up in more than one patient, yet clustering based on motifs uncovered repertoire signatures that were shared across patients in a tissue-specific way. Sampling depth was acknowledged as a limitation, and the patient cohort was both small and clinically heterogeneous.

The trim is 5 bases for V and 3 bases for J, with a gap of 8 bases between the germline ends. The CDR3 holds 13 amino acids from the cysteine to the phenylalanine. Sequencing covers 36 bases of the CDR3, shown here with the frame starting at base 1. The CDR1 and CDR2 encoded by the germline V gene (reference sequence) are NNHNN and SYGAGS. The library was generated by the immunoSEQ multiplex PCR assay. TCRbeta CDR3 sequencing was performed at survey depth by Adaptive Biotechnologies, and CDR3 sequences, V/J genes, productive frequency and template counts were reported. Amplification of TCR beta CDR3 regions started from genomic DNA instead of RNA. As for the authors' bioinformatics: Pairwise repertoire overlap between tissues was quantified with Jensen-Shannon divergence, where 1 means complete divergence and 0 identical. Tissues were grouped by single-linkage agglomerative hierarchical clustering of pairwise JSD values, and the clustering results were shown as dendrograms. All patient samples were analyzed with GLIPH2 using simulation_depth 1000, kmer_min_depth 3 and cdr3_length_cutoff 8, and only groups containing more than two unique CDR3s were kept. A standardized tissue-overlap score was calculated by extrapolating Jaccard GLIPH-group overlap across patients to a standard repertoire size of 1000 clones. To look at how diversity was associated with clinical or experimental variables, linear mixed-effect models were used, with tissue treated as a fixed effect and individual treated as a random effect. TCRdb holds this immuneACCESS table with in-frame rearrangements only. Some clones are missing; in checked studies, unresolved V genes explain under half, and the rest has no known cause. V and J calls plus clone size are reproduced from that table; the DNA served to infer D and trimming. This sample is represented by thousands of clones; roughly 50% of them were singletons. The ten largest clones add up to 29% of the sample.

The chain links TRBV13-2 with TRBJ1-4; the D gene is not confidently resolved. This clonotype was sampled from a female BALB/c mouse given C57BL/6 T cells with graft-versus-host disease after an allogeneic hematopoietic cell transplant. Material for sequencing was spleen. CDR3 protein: CASGSGTNERLFF. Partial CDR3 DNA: TGTGCCAGCGGCTCCGGGACCAACGAAAGATTATTT.